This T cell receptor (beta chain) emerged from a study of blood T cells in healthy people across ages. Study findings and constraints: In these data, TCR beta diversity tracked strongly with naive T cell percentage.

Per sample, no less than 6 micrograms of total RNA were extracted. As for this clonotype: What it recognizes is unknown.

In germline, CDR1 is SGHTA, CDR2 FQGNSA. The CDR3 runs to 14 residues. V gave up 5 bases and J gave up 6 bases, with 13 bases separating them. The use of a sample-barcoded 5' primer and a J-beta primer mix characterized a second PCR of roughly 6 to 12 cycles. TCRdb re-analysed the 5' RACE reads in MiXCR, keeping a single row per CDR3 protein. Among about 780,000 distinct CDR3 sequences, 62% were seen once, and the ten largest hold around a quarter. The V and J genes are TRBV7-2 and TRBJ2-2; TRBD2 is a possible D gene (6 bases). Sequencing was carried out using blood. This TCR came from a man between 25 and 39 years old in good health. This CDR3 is CASSPPGEAGELFF. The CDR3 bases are TGTGCCAGCAGCCCCCCCGGGGAGGCCGGGGAGCTGTTTTTT.